These 3 T cell receptor beta chains came from one sample sequenced in a study of shared clonotypes between healthy human individuals. Clones were read by immunoSEQ multiplex PCR, and TCRdb kept only the in-frame ones, dropping some. The table includes about 480,000 clones, about three quarters detected once. The specimen was PBMCs. The receptors stem from a woman aged 35 to 49 in good health. Some clones in this sample may be carry-over from other donors' samples.

The chain joins TRBV30 to TRBJ2-4; TRBD2 aligns across 8 bases. V was clipped by 4 bases and J by 6 bases; unmatched bases: 5. Looked up from germline, CDR1 is GTSNPN and CDR2 is SVGIG (reference sequence). The CDR3 spans 13 residues. CDR3 coding DNA: TGTGCCTGGATCCCCGGGAGGGGAAACATTCAGTACTTC. Its translation is CAWIPGRGNIQYF. Combining the CDR3 with reference TRBV30 and TRBJ2-4 gives the whole variable domain SQTIHQWPATLVQPVGSPLSLECTVEGTSNPNLYWYRQAAGRGLQLLFYSVGIGQISSEVPQNLSASRPQDRQFILSSKKLLLSDSGFYLCAWIPGRGNIQYFGAGTRLSVL.

The CDR3 coding sequence is TGTGCCAGCAGCTTGCTGACTAGCGGGAGGGCGTCGGAGACCCAGTACTTC. Protein product: CASSLLTSGRASETQYF. The V call is TRBV5-6, the J call TRBJ2-5; 14 nucleotides line up with TRBD2. The germline CDR1 and CDR2 sequences are SGHDT and YYEEEE. Germline trimming cut 1 base from V and 5 bases from J; bases unmatched to any gene: 7. The CDR3 is 17 residues long. Drawing the rest from reference TRBV5-6 and TRBJ2-5, the complete variable domain is DAGVTQSPTHLIKTRGQQVTLRCSPKSGHDTVSWYQQALGQGPQFIFQYYEEEERQRGNFPDRFSGHQFPNYSSELNVNALLLGDSALYLCASSLLTSGRASETQYFGPGTRLLVL.

The genes are TRBV19 and TRBJ2-2, with D possibly matching TRBD1 (6 bases). The CDR3 covers 15 residues. Trimming took 5 bases from V and 7 from J, leaving 17 bases between them. Germline V lookup: CDR1 LNHDA, CDR2 SQIVND (reference sequence). This CDR3 reads CASSAMWGRHGELFF. For the CDR3, the DNA is TGTGCCAGTAGTGCAATGTGGGGGCGTCACGGGGAGCTGTTTTTT.